This is a list of T cell receptor beta chains from one sample in a study of cytomegalovirus exposure and HLA in healthy donors. The protocol was immunoSEQ multiplex PCR, while the TCRdb copy is restricted to in-frame clones and leaves out a portion. The sample has under 300,000 clones; 65% to 90% are singletons. The source material was PBMCs. The receptors were sampled from a woman aged 18-30 years in good health and CMV-seronegative. Both conserved end residues are part of each CDR3. D genes are given only for firm matches. Clone sizes are given selectively: once, few, many, or a class where the clone is expanded.

CDR3nt: TGTGCCAGCAGCTCAGGGGGAGCCACCTCAAACTACGAGCAGTACTTC; CDR3aa: CASSSGGATSNYEQYF; v_gene: TRBV28; j_gene: TRBJ2-7; d_gene: TRBD1; abundance: -; len: 16
CDR3nt: TGTGTTTTTAGCGGGTACACCGGGGAGCTGTTTTTT; CDR3aa: CVFSGYTGELFF; v_gene: TRBV6-4; j_gene: TRBJ2-2; d_gene: TRBD2; abundance: -; len: 12
CDR3nt: TGTGCCAGCAGCGTAACCGGGAAGAGAGGGCCCCCCTATGGCTACACCTTC; CDR3aa: CASSVTGKRGPPYGYTF; v_gene: TRBV9; j_gene: TRBJ1-2; d_gene: -; abundance: -; len: 17
CDR3nt: TGCGCCAGCAGTGCACTTGGGCGAGGCACAGATACGCAGTATTTT; CDR3aa: CASSALGRGTDTQYF; v_gene: TRBV5-1; j_gene: TRBJ2-3; d_gene: -; abundance: -; len: 15
CDR3nt: TGTGCCAGCAGCTCAGTAGAGGGGGGGACTGAAGCTTTCTTT; CDR3aa: CASSSVEGGTEAFF; v_gene: TRBV11-2; j_gene: TRBJ1-1; d_gene: -; abundance: -; len: 14
CDR3nt: TGTGCCAGCAGTCCAGAGCGGGGCCAAAGCACAGATACGCAGTATTTT; CDR3aa: CASSPERGQSTDTQYF; v_gene: TRBV27; j_gene: TRBJ2-3; d_gene: TRBD2; abundance: -; len: 16
CDR3nt: TGTGCCAGCAGCCTCAGCCCGGACAGGGAAATCTACGAGCAGTACTTC; CDR3aa: CASSLSPDREIYEQYF; v_gene: TRBV5-6; j_gene: TRBJ2-7; d_gene: TRBD1; abundance: -; len: 16
CDR3nt: TGTGCCAGCAGAACGCCGGGGAAGGGCTTCGGAAATGAAGCTTTCTTT; CDR3aa: CASRTPGKGFGNEAFF; v_gene: TRBV28; j_gene: TRBJ1-1; d_gene: -; abundance: -; len: 16
CDR3nt: TGTGCCTCTGCCACTGCATACGAGCAGTACTTC; CDR3aa: CASATAYEQYF; v_gene: TRBV30; j_gene: TRBJ2-7; d_gene: -; abundance: once; len: 11
CDR3nt: TGCGCCAGCAGAGAGGACAGTATGAACACTGAAGCTTTCTTT; CDR3aa: CASREDSMNTEAFF; v_gene: TRBV5-1; j_gene: TRBJ1-1; d_gene: -; abundance: -; len: 14
CDR3nt: TGTGCCAGCAGCCCTACCCGGGGTACGGGGAGCTCCTACGAGCAGTACTTC; CDR3aa: CASSPTRGTGSSYEQYF; v_gene: TRBV7-9; j_gene: TRBJ2-7; d_gene: -; abundance: -; len: 17
CDR3nt: TGCGCCAGCAGCTTGGTAAGGGACAGGGGCACAGATACGCAGTATTTT; CDR3aa: CASSLVRDRGTDTQYF; v_gene: TRBV5-1; j_gene: TRBJ2-3; d_gene: TRBD1; abundance: -; len: 16
CDR3nt: TGTGCCCGGATCCCCCGGGGGGCCTACGAGCAGTACTTC; CDR3aa: CARIPRGAYEQYF; v_gene: TRBV30; j_gene: TRBJ2-7; d_gene: TRBD2; abundance: -; len: 13
CDR3nt: TGTGCCAGTAGTATAGGTACAGGGAGAATTTCCTACGAGCAGTACTTC; CDR3aa: CASSIGTGRISYEQYF; v_gene: TRBV19; j_gene: TRBJ2-7; d_gene: -; abundance: -; len: 16
CDR3nt: TGTGCCAGCAGCACAGCGGGAGGGCCAGCCGGGGAGCTGTTTTTT; CDR3aa: CASSTAGGPAGELFF; v_gene: TRBV5-4; j_gene: TRBJ2-2; d_gene: TRBD2; abundance: -; len: 15
CDR3nt: TGTGCCAGCAGCTTAGTCCCGGGAGGATCCTACAATGAGCAGTTCTTC; CDR3aa: CASSLVPGGSYNEQFF; v_gene: TRBV11-3; j_gene: TRBJ2-1; d_gene: TRBD2; abundance: -; len: 16
CDR3nt: TGTGCCAGCAGTTACTCGACAGACAATGAGCAGTTCTTC; CDR3aa: CASSYSTDNEQFF; v_gene: TRBV6-5; j_gene: TRBJ2-1; d_gene: -; abundance: -; len: 13
CDR3nt: TGTGCCAGCAGTGAAGGGACTAGCGGGATATATGCCGGGGAGCTGTTTTTT; CDR3aa: CASSEGTSGIYAGELFF; v_gene: TRBV2; j_gene: TRBJ2-2; d_gene: TRBD2; abundance: -; len: 17
CDR3nt: TGTGCCAGCAGTGATGGCAGAACCTACGAGCAGTACTTC; CDR3aa: CASSDGRTYEQYF; v_gene: TRBV2; j_gene: TRBJ2-7; d_gene: -; abundance: -; len: 13
CDR3nt: TGTGCCAGCAGCGTAGGTGTCCACGGGCTGTTTTTT; CDR3aa: CASSVGVHGLFF; v_gene: TRBV9; j_gene: TRBJ2-2; d_gene: -; abundance: -; len: 12
CDR3nt: TGTGCCATCACCGGACAGGGTCCTGGCTACACCTTC; CDR3aa: CAITGQGPGYTF; v_gene: TRBV10-3; j_gene: TRBJ1-2; d_gene: TRBD1; abundance: once; len: 12
CDR3nt: TGTGCCAGCAGCTTAGGGCAACAGCAGCCCCAGCATTTT; CDR3aa: CASSLGQQQPQHF; v_gene: TRBV7-9; j_gene: TRBJ1-5; d_gene: -; abundance: -; len: 13
CDR3nt: TGTGCCAGCAGTGCTTCTAGCGGGAGCGAGCAGTACTTC; CDR3aa: CASSASSGSEQYF; v_gene: TRBV2; j_gene: TRBJ2-7; d_gene: TRBD2; abundance: -; len: 13